A selection of T cell receptor beta chains follows, all from one sample in a study of T-cell reconstitution after alpha-beta-depleted transplantation in children. From the PCR reads, TCRdb called clonotypes with MiXCR, one entry per CDR3 protein. This table holds around 300,000 distinct CDR3 sequences, around 7.1% found once. Source: peripheral blood, taken 360 days after TCRalphabeta/CD19-depleted stem cell transplant. Receptors were obtained from a female patient aged 2-9 years who had a stem cell transplant for Fanconi anemia, so the T cells may come from the graft donor. Each CDR3 is given with its conserved first and last residue.

J gene: TRBJ2-5; V gene: TRBV30; CDR3 protein: CAWSDYGLARQETQYF
J gene: TRBJ2-7; V gene: TRBV27; CDR3 protein: CASSSTTYEQYF
J gene: TRBJ1-6; V gene: TRBV20-1; CDR3 protein: CSARDRSRRAPLHF
J gene: TRBJ2-7; V gene: TRBV7-6; CDR3 protein: CASSLGQLNEQYF
J gene: TRBJ2-1; V gene: TRBV9; CDR3 protein: CASSQTGRARW
J gene: TRBJ2-5; V gene: TRBV5-1; CDR3 protein: CASSLGVEETQYF
J gene: TRBJ2-3; V gene: TRBV15; CDR3 protein: CATSRAGGTSRTDTQYF
J gene: TRBJ2-1; V gene: TRBV7-8; CDR3 protein: CASKKGSTDDEQFF
J gene: TRBJ1-1; V gene: TRBV20-1; CDR3 protein: CSVADRAGTEAFF
J gene: TRBJ2-7; V gene: TRBV13; CDR3 protein: CASSSRDWTYEQYF
J gene: TRBJ2-7; V gene: TRBV20-1; CDR3 protein: CSARYRGRYEQYF
J gene: TRBJ1-1; V gene: TRBV6-2/TRBV6-3; CDR3 protein: CASRSGTEAFF
J gene: TRBJ1-2; V gene: TRBV7-8; CDR3 protein: CASSLMTGTVNYGYTF
J gene: TRBJ1-4; V gene: TRBV9; CDR3 protein: CASSPDGQGNEKLFF
J gene: TRBJ1-2; V gene: TRBV10-3; CDR3 protein: CAISEGGPNYGYTF
J gene: TRBJ2-3; V gene: TRBV20-1; CDR3 protein: CSASGSPGLAGGSDTQYF